Listed below are T cell receptor beta chains from one sample, sequenced in a study of blood T cell repertoires in COVID-19. Repertoires were generated with immunoSEQ multiplex PCR, while TCRdb's copy carries only in-frame clones and drops some. This sample carries roughly 130,000 clones, 80% to 85% of them seen once, and the ten largest clones take roughly an eighth. The sample consisted of peripheral blood. Receptors were obtained from a woman in her twenties or thirties who had recovered from COVID-19. The CDR3 runs from the conserved cysteine through the conserved F or W.

V	J	CDR3
TRBV7-8	TRBJ1-1	CASSLVIAGNTEAFF
TRBV27	TRBJ1-6	CASSLRDRVSEAGMGSYNSPLHF
TRBV6-5	TRBJ2-1	CASSYSPGSNEQFF
TRBV2	TRBJ1-2	CASSEGQGGGYGYTF
TRBV10-1	TRBJ2-2	CASSESWRESGTGELFF
TRBV5-6	TRBJ2-5	CASSLGREGKKSETQYF
TRBV9	TRBJ2-7	CASSPRAGLGAYEQYF
TRBV3-1/TRBV3-2	TRBJ1-6	CASSPRQGVDSPLHF
TRBV6-5	TRBJ2-1	CASSWEGTSYNEQFF
TRBV25-1	TRBJ1-6	CASTGDRGVSSYNSPLHF
TRBV6-1	TRBJ2-7	CASSEAVNQYEQYF
TRBV7-2	TRBJ1-1	CASSLATGEAFF
TRBV29-1	TRBJ1-4	CSVGQGREKLFF
TRBV5-8	TRBJ1-2	CASSPPEGINYGYTF
TRBV11-2	TRBJ1-1	CASSPFSGATEAFF
TRBV24-1	TRBJ2-3	CATSDPRGESTDTQYF
TRBV5-1	TRBJ2-1	CASSQGQSYNEQFF
TRBV6-1	TRBJ2-1	CASSEFPGQANDEQFF
TRBV21-1	TRBJ1-2	CASSGRDRRHYGYTF
TRBV5-5	TRBJ2-3	CASSSGLAGSTDTQYF
TRBV19	TRBJ1-5	CASSKPGQGKNQPQHF
TRBV6-5	TRBJ2-3	CASSYSSRDTQYF
TRBV29-1	TRBJ1-2	CSVENRSRGLYGYTF
TRBV9	TRBJ1-1	CASSVNPRTTTEAFF
TRBV5-1	TRBJ1-2	CASSPTGDYGYTF
TRBV14	TRBJ1-1	CASSLGVSPEAFF
TRBV7-2	TRBJ2-1	CASSLGLAGGAKQFF
TRBV19	TRBJ2-7	CASSIVSTSEQYF
TRBV6-2/TRBV6-3	TRBJ2-3	CASSGTTDTQYF
TRBV19	TRBJ2-7	CASSIGGLAGGSYEQYF
TRBV7-9	TRBJ2-7	CASRPGYGDYEQYF
TRBV18	TRBJ2-5	CASSPGTRGEETQYF
TRBV6-1	TRBJ2-5	CASSDPRVQETQYF
TRBV2	TRBJ2-5	CASSVTSFRETQYF
TRBV25-1	TRBJ1-4	CASSETGNREKLFF
TRBV12-1	TRBJ1-4	CASSLRTAGVTNEKLFF
TRBV3-1/TRBV3-2	TRBJ1-6	CASSLGRGAGSPLHF
TRBV7-8	TRBJ2-3	CASRSQGTGGYLTDTQYF
TRBV15	TRBJ1-6	CATSDTGISPLHF